The 8 T cell receptor beta chains given below trace back to one sample, sequenced in a study of blood T cell repertoires in COVID-19. The repertoire was sequenced with immunoSEQ multiplex PCR; TCRdb's copy has only in-frame clones and lacks some. The sample holds approximately 210,000 clones; 70% to 90% are singletons and the top ten take approximately 2.6%. What was sequenced was peripheral blood. These receptors were collected from a woman in her 70s with active or convalescent COVID-19.

The J gene is TRBJ2-1, the V gene TRBV30; 9 positions match TRBD2. With V trimmed by 3 bases and J by 2 bases, 5 bases remained unmatched. Germline CDR1 and CDR2: GTSNPN and SVGIG (reference sequence). There are 15 residues in the CDR3. The CDR3: CAWRVAGGPYNEQFF. CDR3 sequence (DNA): TGTGCCTGGAGGGTGGCGGGGGGGCCCTACAATGAGCAGTTCTTC.

The genes are TRBV7-2 and TRBJ1-6; D is possibly TRBD1 (5 bases). Germline CDR1 reads SGHTA; CDR2 reads FQGNSA. This CDR3 is built from 15 residues. The V gene lost 3 bases and the J gene lost 8 bases, with 14 bases spanning the gap. CDR3 amino acids: CASSLTVRDDSPLHF. The CDR3 bases are TGTGCCAGCAGCTTGACAGTGAGAGACGATTCACCCCTCCACTTT. Variable domain in full (rest from reference TRBV7-2 and TRBJ1-6): GAGVSQSPSNKVTEKGKDVELRCDPISGHTALYWYRQSLGQGLEFLIYFQGNSAPDKSGLPSDRFSAERTGGSVSTLTIQRTQQEDSAVYLCASSLTVRDDSPLHFGNGTRLTVT.

This chain's CDR3 is CASSLYRTGNQETQYF. In DNA, the CDR3 is TGTGCCAGCAGTTTATACCGGACAGGGAACCAAGAGACCCAGTACTTC. The V gene is TRBV28, the J gene TRBJ2-5, with TRBD1 matching 8 bases. Trimming removed 1 base from V and 0 bases from J; junction bases left unmatched: 4. Looked up from germline, CDR1 is MDHEN and CDR2 is SYDVKM. This CDR3 is built from 16 residues.

The V and J genes are TRBV7-2 and TRBJ2-2; D call uncertain. Germline assignment: CDR1 SGHTA and CDR2 FQGNSA. Trimming removed 5 bases from V and 7 bases from J, with 14 bases in between. The CDR3 is 14 residues long. As DNA, the CDR3 is TGTGCCAGCAGCGCCTCACTTGCAAGCGGGGAGCTGTTTTTT. Translated: CASSASLASGELFF. Looking up the rest from reference TRBV7-2 and TRBJ2-2 gives the full variable domain: GAGVSQSPSNKVTEKGKDVELRCDPISGHTALYWYRQSLGQGLEFLIYFQGNSAPDKSGLPSDRFSAERTGGSVSTLTIQRTQQEDSAVYLCASSASLASGELFFGEGSRLTVL.

V usage is TRBV5-1 and J usage is TRBJ2-7; no reliable D call. This CDR3 is 12 amino acids long. Germline V gene sequence: CDR1 SGHRS, CDR2 YFSETQ. Trimming cost V 5 bases and J 1 base, with 7 bases left between them. The CDR3 DNA is TGCGCCAGCAGGGCTTCTTCCTACGAGCAGTACTTC. It specifies CASRASSYEQYF.

J is TRBJ1-4 and V is TRBV18; D not resolved. V lost 6 bases and J lost 8, with 16 bases in between. The CDR3 has 14 residues. CDR1 KGHSH and CDR2 LQKENI come from the germline V gene. CDR3 sequence reads: CASSLAAGEEKLFF. DNA of the CDR3: TGTGCCAGCTCCCTCGCAGCGGGAGAGGAAAAACTGTTTTTT.

The chain carries TRBV5-4 and TRBJ2-3; D gene unclear. V lost 2 bases, J lost 2 bases, and 6 bases lay in between. This CDR3 has 13 amino acids. Germline-derived CDR1 and CDR2 are SGHNT and YYREEE (reference sequence). CDR3 DNA sequence: TGTGCCAGCAGCTTATATAACACAGATACGCAGTATTTT. Translated: CASSLYNTDTQYF.

The chain recombines TRBV3-1 (or the pseudogene TRBV3-2) with TRBJ2-3, with TRBD2 matching over 7 bases. V lost 1 base to trimming and J lost 6 bases; unmatched junction nucleotides: 4. Germline loops: CDR1 LGHDT, CDR2 YNNKEL (reference sequence). The CDR3 length is 14 residues. The CDR3: CASSQAEGGDTQYF. The CDR3 DNA follows: TGTGCCAGCAGCCAAGCTGAGGGAGGGGATACGCAGTATTTT.